The next 21 T cell receptor beta chains were all read from a single sample in a study of high-grade serous ovarian cancer treatment subgroups. Tumor tissue was taken before any definitive surgery or chemotherapy was given. Repertoires were generated with immunoSEQ multiplex PCR, while TCRdb's copy carries only in-frame clones and drops some. This repertoire shows about 12,000 clones, 88% found once; its top ten account for 2.9%. Material: tumor tissue. All receptors derive from a human donor with high-grade serous ovarian cancer.

The chain employs TRBV6-1 and TRBJ1-2; D call uncertain. Trimming shortened V by 5 bases and J by 4 bases, and 14 bases separated the two germline ends. The CDR3 sequence is 14 residues long. Germline CDR1 MNHNS, CDR2 SASEGT. Here the CDR3 reads CASSPAGGSYGYTF. CDR3 DNA sequence: TGTGCCAGCAGTCCTGCGGGAGGCTCCTATGGCTACACCTTC.

Notes on this clone: An end of the junction differs from the germline gene, which may be a read error. The chain recombines TRBV11-1 with TRBJ1-2; D remains unclear. The germline V gene encodes CDR1 SGHAT and CDR2 FQDESV (reference sequence). This CDR3 is built from 13 residues. CDR3 amino acids: CASSRSREEVTFF. DNA of the CDR3: TGTGCCAGCAGCCGGTCCCGCGAAGAAGTTACCTTCTTC.

The chain employs TRBV25-1 and TRBJ1-4; D remains unclear. Deletions cut 5 bases from V and 2 bases from J, with 9 bases between. Germline assignment: CDR1 MGHDK and CDR2 SYGVNS. The CDR3 is 14 amino acids. The CDR3 is CASSFPGTNEKLFF. CDR3 nucleotides: TGTGCCAGCAGTTTCCCCGGGACTAATGAAAAACTGTTTTTT.

J is TRBJ1-2 and V is TRBV2; 11 nucleotides match TRBD1. With V trimmed by 7 bases and J by 8 bases, 6 bases remained unmatched. Germline V gene data show CDR1 as SNHLY and CDR2 as FYNNEI. The CDR3 extends over 13 amino acids. CDR3 DNA: TGTGCCAGCACCGGACAGGGGGCTAACGGCTACACCTTC. It specifies CASTGQGANGYTF. The full variable domain, its missing parts supplied by reference TRBV2 and TRBJ1-2, is EPEVTQTPSHQVTQMGQEVILRCVPISNHLYFYWYRQILGQKVEFLVSFYNNEISEKSEIFDDQFSVERPDGSNFTLKIRSTKLEDSAMYFCASTGQGANGYTFGSGTRLTVV.

The genes are TRBV30 and TRBJ1-2; the D is unclear. V was clipped by 1 base and J by 8 bases, with 11 bases between them. The length of the CDR3 is 12 residues. Germline V gene data show CDR1 as GTSNPN and CDR2 as SVGIG (reference sequence). The CDR3 sequence is CAWSAAAMGYTF. The CDR3 nucleotides read TGTGCCTGGAGTGCAGCTGCTATGGGCTACACCTTC.

The V and J genes are TRBV5-6 and TRBJ2-1, with D possibly matching TRBD2 (5 bases). This CDR3 has 15 residues. Trimming cost V 3 bases and J 1 base, with 11 bases left between them. In germline, CDR1 is SGHDT, CDR2 YYEEEE. CDR3 region: CASSSERTSYNEQFF. In nucleotides, the CDR3 is TGTGCCAGCAGCTCCGAGCGGACGTCCTACAATGAGCAGTTCTTC.

The chain combines TRBV10-3 with TRBJ2-3; D not resolved. Trimming pared 7 bases from V and 6 bases from J, leaving 14 bases between. The CDR3 totals 13 residues. Germline CDR1 reads ENHRY; CDR2 reads SYGVKD. Written as DNA, the CDR3 is TGTGCCATCACAGACTTAAATAGGGATACGCAGTATTTT. Translation gives CAITDLNRDTQYF.

This chain connects TRBV7-6 to TRBJ2-2, with unresolved D. V was clipped by 2 bases and J by 0 bases, with 10 bases between them. Germline CDR1 and CDR2: SGHVS and FNYEAQ. This CDR3 spans 16 amino acids. Here the CDR3 reads CASSLRADSNTGELFF. The CDR3 nucleotides read TGTGCCAGCAGCTTACGGGCGGATTCGAACACCGGGGAGCTGTTTTTT. The full variable domain, with the rest looked up from reference TRBV7-6 and TRBJ2-2, is GAGVSQSPRYKVTKRGQDVALRCDPISGHVSLYWYRQALGQGPEFLTYFNYEAQQDKSGLPNDRFSAERPEGSISTLTIQRTEQRDSAMYRCASSLRADSNTGELFFGEGSRLTVL.

The chain uses TRBV4-2 and TRBJ2-3; 11 nucleotides line up with TRBD2. The germline V gene encodes CDR1 LGHNA and CDR2 YNFKEQ. The V gene end was trimmed by 2 bases and the J gene end by 0 bases; junction bases not matched to a gene: 4. CDR3 size: 17 residues. The CDR3 DNA reads as TGTGCCAGCAGCCAACCTAGACTAGCGGGGAGCACAGATACGCAGTATTTT. Amino acids: CASSQPRLAGSTDTQYF.

This clone occurred a few times. The rearrangement links TRBV5-4 to TRBJ2-7; 7 bases line up with TRBD2. CDR1 is SGHNT and CDR2 is YYREEE in the germline V gene (reference sequence). This CDR3 has 15 residues. The V segment lost 5 bases and the J segment 8 bases; nucleotides outside the gene matches: 16. The CDR3 sequence: CASRAQPAGISKQYF. The CDR3 DNA is TGTGCCAGCAGAGCCCAGCCAGCGGGGATCTCGAAGCAGTACTTC.

J is TRBJ1-2 and V is TRBV4-3, with D perhaps TRBD1 (5 bases). Trimming shortened V by 0 bases and J by 9 bases, and 11 bases separated the two germline ends. Germline CDR1 and CDR2: LGHNA and YSLEER. The CDR3 loop spans 13 amino acids. CDR3 loop: CASSQDGTVSYTF. CDR3 coding DNA: TGCGCCAGCAGCCAAGATGGGACTGTCAGCTACACCTTC.

The chain employs TRBV7-2 and TRBJ2-7; D is unclear. Between the trimmed V and J ends, which lost 0 bases and 3 bases, there was a span of 9 bases. This CDR3 comprises 14 residues. Germline V CDR1 and CDR2: SGHTA, FQGNSA. The CDR3 DNA is TGTGCCAGCAGCTTAGCGCAAAACCGCTACGAGCAGTACTTC. Translating gives CASSLAQNRYEQYF.

V usage is TRBV4-3 and J usage is TRBJ1-1; no reliable D call. The germline V gene encodes CDR1 LGHNA and CDR2 YSLEER. This CDR3 region has 13 residues. V dropped 0 bases and J dropped 4 bases, with 6 bases sitting between them. In DNA, the CDR3 is TGCGCCAGCAGCCAAGAAGGCGCCACTGAAGCTTTCTTT. As protein: CASSQEGATEAFF.

The rearrangement joins TRBV7-2 to TRBJ2-7, with 7 bases lining up with TRBD2. The germline gives CDR1 SGHTA, CDR2 FQGNSA. Trimming removed 1 base from V and 4 bases from J; junction bases left unmatched: 4. CDR3 size: 14 residues. The CDR3 protein is CASSLERGKYEQYF. For the CDR3, the DNA is TGTGCCAGCAGCTTAGAGCGGGGTAAATACGAGCAGTACTTC.

The V call is TRBV28, the J call TRBJ2-4; D may correspond to TRBD1 or TRBD2 (6 bases each). This CDR3 spans 17 amino acids. V gave up 5 bases and J gave up 1 base, with 18 bases separating them. Germline loops: CDR1 MDHEN, CDR2 SYDVKM. CDR3 coding DNA: TGTGCCAGCAGTACAGGGTGGAGGGGTTTGGCCAAAAACATTCAGTACTTC. It specifies CASSTGWRGLAKNIQYF. Drawing the rest from reference TRBV28 and TRBJ2-4, the complete variable domain is DVKVTQSSRYLVKRTGEKVFLECVQDMDHENMFWYRQDPGLGLRLIYFSYDVKMKEKGDIPEGYSVSREKKERFSLILESASTNQTSMYLCASSTGWRGLAKNIQYFGAGTRLSVL.

Here the CDR3 reads CASRAGISGNTIYF. The DNA of the CDR3 is TGTGCCAGCAGGGCAGGGATCTCTGGAAACACCATATATTTT. V gene TRBV19 combines with J gene TRBJ1-3; D perhaps matches TRBD1 (5 bases). Trimming removed 9 bases at V and 0 bases at J, with 12 bases between. This CDR3 region has 14 residues. CDR1 LNHDA and CDR2 SQIVND come from the germline V gene (reference sequence).

The DNA for the CDR3 is TGTGCCAGCAGCCGGGACAGGGCCTACGAGCAGTACTTC. Amino acids: CASSRDRAYEQYF. The V gene is TRBV28, the J gene TRBJ2-7, with 9 nucleotides matching TRBD1. Looked up from germline, CDR1 is MDHEN and CDR2 is SYDVKM. The V segment lost 6 bases and the J segment 2 bases; nucleotides outside the gene matches: 2. CDR3 length: 13 amino acids.

The count of this clone is one. This chain links TRBV7-6 with TRBJ2-1; a weak D match, TRBD2 (5 bases). V shed 3 bases and J shed 6 bases, with 18 bases lying between them. The germline gives CDR1 SGHVS, CDR2 FNYEAQ. The CDR3 loop spans 16 amino acids. The CDR3 loop is CASSFQRQTVGNEQFF. In DNA, the CDR3 is TGTGCCAGCAGCTTCCAGCGGCAGACGGTGGGCAATGAGCAGTTCTTC.

The genes are TRBV7-9 and TRBJ1-2; D not certain. The length of the CDR3 is 16 residues. Per the germline V gene, CDR1 is SEHNR and CDR2 is FQNEAQ (reference sequence). Trimming removed 2 bases from V and 2 bases from J, with 15 bases in between. CDR3 sequence: CASSLKYGPANYGYTF. CDR3 sequence (DNA): TGTGCCAGCAGCTTAAAATACGGTCCGGCCAACTATGGCTACACCTTC.

The J gene is TRBJ2-5, the V gene TRBV4-1; D remains unclear. The J call is uncertain, as TRBJ2-7 better fits the DNA end. This CDR3 is 13 amino acids long. From germline, CDR1 is MGHRA and CDR2 YSYEKL. In nucleotides, the CDR3 is TGCGCCAGCAGCCAAGAACAGACCTACGAGCAGTACTTC. This gives the protein CASSQEQTYEQYF.

The rearrangement joins TRBV28 to TRBJ2-1, with no clear D. The CDR3 covers 12 residues. V was clipped by 6 bases and J by 8 bases, with 11 bases between them. Germline V gene sequence: CDR1 MDHEN, CDR2 SYDVKM. CDR3 sequence (DNA): TGTGCCAGCAGCTCTCAGGCGGATGAGCAGTTCTTC. It specifies CASSSQADEQFF.